Each of the 20 T cell receptor beta chains below was sequenced from the same sample in a study of CD8 T cells in ankylosing spondylitis. TCRdb processed the 5' RACE reads anew with MiXCR; each CDR3 protein has one entry. The sample has about 700,000 distinct CDR3 sequences; around 19% are singletons. The study's findings and limits: There was a TCR beta motif, made of several highly homologous variants, that appeared characteristic of ankylosing spondylitis blood.

Their cognate antigens are unknown. Material: blood, either unsorted or a sorted T cell fraction (not recorded which). The receptors here all came from a male donor with ankylosing spondylitis.

For this clonotype: This sequence may be a read error, since a much larger clone differs from it by one base. V is TRBV20-1 and J is TRBJ1-5; D not certain. V was cut by 1 base and J by 0 bases, with 1 base left in between. From germline, CDR1 is DFQATT and CDR2 SNEGSKA (reference sequence). The CDR3 totals 12 residues. The CDR3 region has the DNA TGCAGTGCTAGAGCTAGCAATCAGCCCCAGCATTTT. It translates to CSARASNQPQHF.

This CDR3 is CASSQGSSGRYEQYF. The CDR3, as DNA: TGCGCCAGCAGCCAAGGGAGTAGCGGGAGGTACGAGCAGTACTTC. The chain recombines TRBV4-1 with TRBJ2-7, with 10 bases aligning to TRBD2. V lost 1 base, J lost 4 bases, and 4 bases stayed unmatched. The germline V gene has CDR1 MGHRA and CDR2 YSYEKL. The CDR3 is 15 residues long.

This clonotype was counted between two and nine times. This rearrangement joins TRBV10-3 to TRBJ1-4; D perhaps matches TRBD1 (5 bases). Germline V gene data show CDR1 as ENHRY and CDR2 as SYGVKD. V lost 0 bases to trimming and J lost 13 bases, with 12 bases between them. The CDR3 is 13 residues long. The CDR3 coding sequence is TGTGCCATCAGTGAGTCGGGGCCCGGGGGACTGTTTTTT. This gives the protein CAISESGPGGLFF.

This sequence joins TRBV2 and TRBJ2-1, with TRBD2 identical over 7 bases. V was pared by 6 bases and J by 2 bases, with 10 bases of the junction left unmatched. The germline V gene encodes CDR1 SNHLY and CDR2 FYNNEI. This CDR3 region has 16 residues. The CDR3 nucleotides read TGTGCCAGCAGCGAGCCGCTAGCGGACCCCTACAATGAGCAGTTCTTC. It translates to CASSEPLADPYNEQFF.

The rearrangement joins TRBV18 to TRBJ1-1; a weak D match, TRBD1 (6 bases). This CDR3 contains 13 residues. V was shortened by 2 bases and J by 8 bases, with 12 bases between the two germline ends. Germline V CDR1 and CDR2: KGHSH, LQKENI. Here the CDR3 DNA reads TGTGCCAGCTCACCAGAGCAGGGGTCAGAAGCTTTCTTT. Amino acids: CASSPEQGSEAFF.

The chain has TRBV4-1 and TRBJ2-7; D call uncertain. Looked up from germline, CDR1 is MGHRA and CDR2 is YSYEKL. This CDR3 is built from 16 residues. V was cut by 1 base and J by 0 bases, with 13 bases left in between. The CDR3 is CASSQGVITSSYEQYF. For the CDR3, the DNA is TGCGCCAGCAGCCAAGGTGTCATTACAAGCTCCTACGAGCAGTACTTC.

This clonotype was observed a few times. This chain connects TRBV12-3 or TRBV12-4 to TRBJ1-1; D call uncertain. The CDR3 extends over 11 amino acids. V was shortened by 0 bases and J by 9 bases, with 5 bases between the two germline ends. CDR3 amino acids: CASSLAEKAFF. CDR3 in DNA: TGTGCCAGCAGTTTAGCGGAAAAAGCTTTCTTT.

The J gene is TRBJ2-7, the V gene TRBV11-2; D is undetermined. Per the germline V gene, CDR1 is SGHAT and CDR2 is FQNNGV. V was shortened by 5 bases and J by 0 bases, with 11 bases between the two germline ends. The CDR3 is 14 amino acids. In DNA, the CDR3 is TGTGCCAGCAGCAAAAGGGCTGTCTCCTACGAGCAGTACTTC. Translating gives CASSKRAVSYEQYF. Combining the CDR3 with reference TRBV11-2 and TRBJ2-7 gives the whole variable domain EAGVAQSPRYKIIEKRQSVAFWCNPISGHATLYWYQQILGQGPKLLIQFQNNGVVDDSQLPKDRFSAERLKGVDSTLKIQPAKLEDSAVYLCASSKRAVSYEQYFGPGTRLTVT.

This clonotype was detected only a few times. This chain uses TRBV12-3 or TRBV12-4 with TRBJ1-1; possible D gene TRBD1, 5 bases. The V and J ends lost 6 bases and 6 bases respectively, with 20 bases between them. This CDR3 is 15 amino acids long. The CDR3 here is CASSFSRGGVAEAFF. The DNA for the CDR3 is TGTGCCAGCAGCTTCTCCCGGGGGGGAGTGGCTGAAGCTTTCTTT.

This clonotype was observed a handful of times. J is TRBJ1-1 and V is TRBV7-9, with 7 nucleotides matching TRBD1. The CDR3 is 16 residues long. V was clipped by 5 bases and J by 1 base; unmatched bases: 10. Germline V gene data show CDR1 as SEHNR and CDR2 as FQNEAQ (reference sequence). The CDR3: CASSRALTGWNTEAFF. CDR3 in DNA: TGTGCCAGCAGCCGCGCACTGACAGGGTGGAACACTGAAGCTTTCTTT.

The DNA for the CDR3 is TGTGCCAGCAGCCCGACGGACCTATACAATGAGCAGTTCTTC. This translates into CASSPTDLYNEQFF. The genes are TRBV5-5 and TRBJ2-1, with no clear D. Trimming removed 4 bases from V and 4 bases from J, with 12 bases in between. The CDR3 contains 14 residues. Germline V gene lookup returns CDR1 SGHKS and CDR2 YYEKEE (reference sequence).

The gene calls are TRBV20-1 and TRBJ2-1; 11 bases line up with TRBD2. The CDR3 has 14 residues. Germline V lookup: CDR1 DFQATT, CDR2 SNEGSKA (reference sequence). Unmatched junction bases numbered 6, after V lost 3 bases and J lost 8 bases. The CDR3, as DNA: TGCAGTGCTAGGGGTCTAGCGGGGGGCTATGAGCAGTTCTTC. Translation: CSARGLAGGYEQFF.

The chain has TRBV28 and TRBJ1-1; 7 bases line up with TRBD1. Germline CDR1 MDHEN, CDR2 SYDVKM. V gave up 5 bases and J gave up 0 bases; unmatched junction bases: 9. The CDR3 is 16 residues long. The CDR3 is CASSLGTETMNTEAFF. The CDR3 region has the DNA TGTGCCAGCAGTCTCGGGACAGAAACAATGAACACTGAAGCTTTCTTT.

The genes are TRBV4-1 and TRBJ2-7, with 9 positions matching TRBD2. Germline values: CDR1 MGHRA, CDR2 YSYEKL. V was pared by 0 bases and J by 4 bases, with 10 bases of the junction left unmatched. The CDR3 is made up of 17 amino acids. The CDR3 nucleotides read TGCGCCAGCAGCCAAGATTCCCCACGCGGGGGGGTGTACGAGCAGTACTTC. It translates to CASSQDSPRGGVYEQYF.

This clonotype occurred a few times. CDR3 sequence: CASSPPAGRGTEAFF. The CDR3 DNA sequence: TGTGCCAGCAGTCCCCCGGCAGGGCGCGGGACTGAAGCTTTCTTT. J is TRBJ1-1 and V is TRBV12-3 or TRBV12-4; TRBD1 is a possible D gene (5 bases). V lost 5 bases and J lost 5, with 18 bases in between. CDR3 length: 15 residues.

Turning to this clonotype: One end of the junction varies from germline; a read error may be responsible. The V call is TRBV7-7, the J call TRBJ2-5; tentatively, D is TRBD1 (5 bases). Germline CDR1 is SSHAT and CDR2 is FNYEAQ (reference sequence). CDR3 size: 16 residues. The chain's CDR3 is CASSRGISAGAETQYF. DNA for the CDR3: TGTGCTAGCAGCCGTGGGATTTCGGCTGGGGCGGAGACCCAGTACTTC.

This clonotype turned up a few times. V is TRBV12-3 or TRBV12-4 and J is TRBJ1-6; D not certain. Trimming took off 6 bases at V and 11 bases at J, with 17 bases between the two ends. This CDR3 is 14 amino acids long. The CDR3 DNA is TGTGCCAGCAGCCTTTCCCGTGGCAATGCACCCCTCCACTTT. Its protein product is CASSLSRGNAPLHF.

This clonotype appeared many times. V gene TRBV28 combines with J gene TRBJ2-3; D not certain. The CDR3 extends over 14 amino acids. V shed 6 bases and J shed 3 bases, with 13 bases lying between them. The germline CDR1 and CDR2 sequences are MDHEN and SYDVKM. CDR3 bases: TGTGCCAGCAGCGAGCTCGGAAAAACAGATACGCAGTATTTT. This codes for CASSELGKTDTQYF.

This clonotype was seen a handful of times. V gene TRBV7-9 combines with J gene TRBJ2-1; TRBD1 or TRBD2 may be the D gene (5 bases each). Germline V lookup: CDR1 SEHNR, CDR2 FQNEAQ (reference sequence). The CDR3 totals 15 residues. The V end was cut by 2 bases, the J end by 4 bases, with 12 bases between. The CDR3 region has the DNA TGTGCCAGCAGCTTAATGGGGGATGGGTACAATGAGCAGTTCTTC. Its translation is CASSLMGDGYNEQFF.

This clonotype was counted at least ten times. V gene TRBV11-2 combines with J gene TRBJ2-4; 9 positions agree with TRBD2. In germline, CDR1 is SGHAT, CDR2 FQNNGV. The CDR3 length is 18 residues. The V segment lost 5 bases and the J segment 0 bases; nucleotides outside the gene matches: 11. CDR3 region: CASSPQGTSRSAKNIQYF. CDR3 bases: TGTGCCAGCAGCCCTCAAGGGACTAGCCGCTCAGCCAAAAACATTCAGTACTTC.